This entry concerns a single T cell receptor (beta chain). Clones were read by immunoSEQ multiplex PCR, and TCRdb kept only the in-frame ones, dropping some. The sample has about 180,000 clones, 90% seen once. This sample was included in a study of control samples from healthy donors and cancer patients. Germline V gene sequence: CDR1 MDHEN, CDR2 SYDVKM. The CDR3 totals 14 residues. V dropped 3 bases and J dropped 7 bases, with 12 bases sitting between them. The receptor was derived from a woman aged 45-65 years in good health. The chain carries TRBV28 and TRBJ1-4, with TRBD1 as a possible D gene (5 bases). Sequences were obtained from blood. The CDR3 spells CASSLKLRAEKLFF. The CDR3 DNA follows: TGTGCCAGCAGTTTGAAGCTCAGGGCTGAAAAACTGTTTTTT.